This T cell receptor beta chain comes out of a study of blood T cell repertoires in COVID-19. For the study at large: Samples of COVID-19 (acute and convalescent) were obtained from the United States, Italy and Spain.

Germline lookup yields CDR1 MNHEY and CDR2 SVGAGI. This CDR3 is 15 amino acids long. V shed 8 bases, J shed 6 bases, and the junction held 11 bases outside the gene matches. The data were produced by immunoSEQ multiplex PCR, yet TCRdb's version contains in-frame clones alone and is incomplete. This table holds about 100,000 clones, around 87% found once. Sequenced sample: peripheral blood. This chain links TRBV6-5 with TRBJ2-2; 8 bases are shared with TRBD1. This receptor was obtained from a woman aged 25 to 45 with acute or convalescent COVID-19. CDR3 in DNA: TGTGCCAGCCACACGGCAGGGGGCGCGCCCGGGGAGCTGTTTTTT. It translates to CASHTAGGAPGELFF.